The 25 T cell receptor beta chains below were found in one sample sequenced in a study of blood T cell repertoires in COVID-19. Profiled with immunoSEQ multiplex PCR; TCRdb holds only in-frame clones, not every one. Of about 270,000 clones listed, about 85% were seen once; the top ten hold about 4%. Source material: peripheral blood. These receptors all come from a woman aged 45-60 years with active or convalescent COVID-19.

This chain joins TRBV3-1 (or the pseudogene TRBV3-2) and TRBJ1-1; 7 bases are shared with TRBD1. The CDR3 consists of 15 residues. The J segment lost 0 bases and the V segment lost 10 bases, leaving 11 bases of the junction unmatched. Germline V gene sequence: CDR1 LGHDT, CDR2 YNNKEL (reference sequence). Written as DNA, the CDR3 is TGTGCCACCGGGGCGGGACAGACATTGAACACTGAAGCTTTCTTT. This translates into CATGAGQTLNTEAFF.

The chain combines TRBV13 with TRBJ2-1; 7 bases line up with TRBD2. The J segment lost 9 bases and the V segment lost 6 bases, leaving 2 bases of the junction unmatched. CDR3 length: 11 amino acids. Per the germline V gene, CDR1 is PRHDT and CDR2 is FYEKMQ (reference sequence). For the CDR3, the DNA is TGTGCCAGCAGTAGGACTAGTGAGCAGTTCTTC. Translated: CASSRTSEQFF.

V and J are TRBV30 and TRBJ1-3; TRBD1 might be the D (6 bases). V was pared by 0 bases and J by 0 bases, with 18 bases between. The length of the CDR3 is 18 residues. Germline-derived CDR1 and CDR2 are GTSNPN and SVGIG (reference sequence). DNA of the CDR3: TGTGCCTGGAGTGTAGATCGAACAGGGCCCTACTCTGGAAACACCATATATTTT. Translated: CAWSVDRTGPYSGNTIYF.

V is TRBV28 and J is TRBJ1-1, with D maybe TRBD1 (5 bases). CDR1 MDHEN and CDR2 SYDVKM come from the germline V gene. CDR3 length equals 20 residues. Trimming pared 7 bases from V and 1 base from J, leaving 31 bases between. In DNA form, the CDR3 reads TGTGCCAGCACCCCAACTTCAATTCGGGGGGGACTCACTCGGAACACTGAAGCTTTCTTT. This encodes CASTPTSIRGGLTRNTEAFF.

The chain couples TRBV5-6 to TRBJ2-1, with TRBD2 as a possible D gene (5 bases). Germline V gene sequence: CDR1 SGHDT, CDR2 YYEEEE. With 0 bases removed from V and 13 bases from J, the gap between germline ends came to 14 bases. The CDR3 is 13 amino acids. DNA of the CDR3: TGTGCCAGCAGCTTGGCCGGGAAGTCGATCCAGTTCTTC. Protein: CASSLAGKSIQFF.

The chain employs TRBV5-3 and TRBJ1-1; D gene unclear. TRBV5-3 is treated as an ORF (open reading frame) with a function not yet certain. Trimming cost V 4 bases and J 4 bases, with 20 bases left between them. The CDR3 has 16 amino acids. CDR3 residues: CARSPEGPGRGTEAFF. CDR3 DNA: TGTGCCAGAAGCCCCGAAGGTCCCGGGAGAGGCACTGAAGCTTTCTTT.

The rearrangement links TRBV10-3 to TRBJ2-7, with TRBD1 as a possible D gene (6 bases). Between the trimmed V and J ends, which lost 0 bases and 2 bases, there was a span of 14 bases. Germline-derived CDR1 and CDR2 are ENHRY and SYGVKD. The CDR3 covers 16 residues. In DNA form, the CDR3 reads TGTGCCATCAGTGAGTCCCCCAGGGGAATTACCTACGAGCAGTACTTC. Protein sequence: CAISESPRGITYEQYF.

This rearrangement joins TRBV28 to TRBJ1-1; TRBD1 might be the D (5 bases). Trimming cost V 2 bases and J 1 base, with 11 bases left between them. The CDR3 runs to 15 residues. Per the germline V gene, CDR1 is MDHEN and CDR2 is SYDVKM. CDR3 nucleotide sequence: TGTGCCAGCAGTTTAAGGGGCGGGGCGAACACTGAAGCTTTCTTT. Amino acid sequence: CASSLRGGANTEAFF.

This chain links TRBV5-4 with TRBJ1-1, with 8 bases identical to TRBD1. Unmatched junction bases numbered 7, after V lost 0 bases and J lost 0 bases. Germline CDR1 and CDR2: SGHNT and YYREEE (reference sequence). The CDR3 spans 17 residues. As DNA, the CDR3 is TGTGCCAGCAGCTTGGGTGCAGGGGGCGGTTTGAACACTGAAGCTTTCTTT. Protein sequence: CASSLGAGGGLNTEAFF.

A note on this clone: Within the sample, other DNA sequences also encode this same CDR3. V gene TRBV6-5 combines with J gene TRBJ1-5; D might be TRBD1 (6 bases). Germline V gives CDR1 MNHEY, CDR2 SVGAGI. V was shortened by 5 bases and J by 3 bases, with 11 bases between the two germline ends. The CDR3 has 14 residues. The CDR3 DNA is TGTGCCAGCAGTCCCCAGGGGATCAATCAGCCCCAGCATTTT. It codes for CASSPQGINQPQHF.

The chain uses TRBV13 and TRBJ1-2, with 8 bases lining up with TRBD1. After removal of 4 bases from V and 2 bases from J, the junction contained 3 bases not matched to a gene. The CDR3 sequence is 14 residues long. Germline CDR1 PRHDT, CDR2 FYEKMQ (reference sequence). In DNA form, the CDR3 reads TGTGCCAGCAGCTGGACAGGGAACAACTATGGCTACACCTTC. Translation: CASSWTGNNYGYTF.

The V and J genes are TRBV14 and TRBJ1-1; 7 bases map to TRBD1. CDR3 length: 14 amino acids. V lost 4 bases, J lost 4 bases, and 6 bases stayed unmatched. The germline V gene encodes CDR1 SGHDN and CDR2 FVKESK. The DNA for the CDR3 is TGTGCCAGCAGCCCGCAGGGACAGTTCACTGAAGCTTTCTTT. Translation gives CASSPQGQFTEAFF.

V and J are TRBV5-1 and TRBJ1-2; D perhaps matches TRBD1 (6 bases). The V and J ends lost 1 base and 8 bases respectively, with 12 bases between them. The CDR3 consists of 13 residues. Germline lookup yields CDR1 SGHRS and CDR2 YFSETQ. The CDR3 sequence is CASSLPGDGGYTF. CDR3 in DNA: TGCGCCAGCAGCTTGCCAGGGGACGGCGGCTACACCTTC.

The CDR3 sequence is CASSLGGQTPSEQFF. Written as DNA, the CDR3 is TGTGCCAGCAGCTTAGGGGGACAGACCCCGAGTGAGCAGTTCTTC. The rearrangement uses TRBV7-2 and TRBJ2-1; 7 positions match TRBD1. The J segment lost 9 bases and the V segment lost 1 base, leaving 9 bases of the junction unmatched. The germline V gene encodes CDR1 SGHTA and CDR2 FQGNSA. This CDR3 comprises 15 residues.

The chain combines TRBV29-1 with TRBJ2-3; 7 bases line up with TRBD2. CDR3 length equals 14 residues. V shed 7 bases, J shed 3 bases, and the junction held 10 bases outside the gene matches. Looked up from germline, CDR1 is SQVTM and CDR2 is ANQGSEA. The DNA of the CDR3 is TGCAGCGCCCCAAGAAGCGGGATAACAGATACGCAGTATTTT. This codes for CSAPRSGITDTQYF.

The V gene is TRBV6-5, the J gene TRBJ1-2, with D tentatively TRBD1 (6 bases). This CDR3 is built from 13 residues. V lost 6 bases, J lost 5 bases, and 13 bases lay in between. The germline gives CDR1 MNHEY, CDR2 SVGAGI. CDR3 loop: CASSRQATYGYTF. The CDR3 DNA is TGTGCCAGCAGCCGACAGGCGACATATGGCTACACCTTC.

This chain connects TRBV29-1 to TRBJ1-2; D unclear. Looked up from germline, CDR1 is SQVTM and CDR2 is ANQGSEA. Between the trimmed V and J ends, which lost 7 bases and 10 bases, there was a span of 22 bases. This CDR3 spans 13 amino acids. Here the CDR3 DNA reads TGCAGCGGAGTAGAAGCGGCAGACCCCTCCTACACCTTC. It encodes CSGVEAADPSYTF.

The rearrangement joins TRBV3-1 (or the pseudogene TRBV3-2) to TRBJ2-1; D unresolved. Per germline, CDR1 LGHDT and CDR2 YNNKEL (reference sequence). The V end lost 6 bases, the J end lost 0 bases, and 12 bases lay between the germline ends. The CDR3 contains 15 residues. The chain's CDR3 is CASRLGESSYNEQFF. As DNA, the CDR3 is TGTGCCAGCAGACTCGGTGAGAGCTCCTACAATGAGCAGTTCTTC.

This sequence joins TRBV7-3 and TRBJ2-1; D is uncertain. The V end was cut by 2 bases, the J end by 6 bases, with 5 bases between. The CDR3 length is 12 residues. Looked up from germline, CDR1 is SGHTA and CDR2 is FQGTGA. The CDR3 spells CASSLGLNEQFF. In DNA form, the CDR3 reads TGTGCCAGCAGCTTAGGGCTCAATGAGCAGTTCTTC. The full variable domain, rest sourced from reference TRBV7-3 and TRBJ2-1, is GAGVSQTPSNKVTEKGKYVELRCDPISGHTALYWYRQSLGQGPEFLIYFQGTGAADDSGLPNDRFFAVRPEGSVSTLKIQRTERGDSAVYLCASSLGLNEQFFGPGTRLTVL.

This clone was counted only a few times. V usage is TRBV6-1 and J usage is TRBJ2-7; D might be TRBD1 (6 bases). Germline V lookup: CDR1 MNHNS, CDR2 SASEGT. The CDR3 is 14 residues long. Trimming took 2 bases from V and 7 from J, leaving 15 bases between them. The CDR3 sequence is CASSEFQGRGEQYF. Here the CDR3 DNA reads TGTGCCAGCAGTGAATTCCAGGGGCGAGGAGAGCAGTACTTC.

This clone was detected once. The V gene is TRBV30, the J gene TRBJ2-1, with 8 bases fitting TRBD2. With 0 bases clipped from V and 4 bases from J, the junction kept 2 bases outside the gene matches. This CDR3 comprises 14 residues. Germline lookup yields CDR1 GTSNPN and CDR2 SVGIG (reference sequence). Written as DNA, the CDR3 is TGTGCCTGGAGTGTCGGGGGGGGATACAATGAGCAGTTCTTC. Its translation is CAWSVGGGYNEQFF.

The CDR3: CATSDPGTGETDTQYF. CDR3 sequence (DNA): TGTGCCACCAGTGATCCCGGGACAGGGGAGACAGATACGCAGTATTTT. The chain is built from TRBV24-1 and TRBJ2-3, with 10 bases fitting TRBD1. The CDR3 is 16 amino acids. The ends lost 3 bases at V and 3 bases at J; junction bases unmatched: 5. Germline CDR1 and CDR2: KGHDR and SFDVKD.

Notes on this clone: One end of the junction is discordant with germline, which a read error may explain. This chain links TRBV19 with TRBJ1-5; a weak D match, TRBD1 (5 bases). Per the germline V gene, CDR1 is LNHDA and CDR2 is SQIVND (reference sequence). This CDR3 has 15 residues. CDR3 region: CASRGRYDSNQPQHF. Written as DNA, the CDR3 is TGTGCTAGTAGGGGCAGATACGATAGCAATCAGCCCCAGCATTTT.

The chain combines TRBV30 with TRBJ1-5, with D perhaps matching TRBD1 (6 bases). Trimming removed 1 base from V and 4 bases from J, with 11 bases in between. Germline CDR1 is GTSNPN and CDR2 is SVGIG (reference sequence). The CDR3 has 14 amino acids. The CDR3 spells CAWSEGGGNQPQHF. In DNA, the CDR3 is TGTGCCTGGAGTGAGGGAGGGGGGAATCAGCCCCAGCATTTT.

The chain combines TRBV19 with TRBJ2-1; 16 bases fit TRBD2. V lost 7 bases, J lost 8 bases, and 11 bases stayed unmatched. The CDR3 spans 17 residues. Germline V gives CDR1 LNHDA, CDR2 SQIVND (reference sequence). The CDR3 loop reads CASMKGLAGGFHDEQFF. The CDR3 bases are TGTGCCAGTATGAAGGGACTAGCGGGAGGGTTTCACGATGAGCAGTTCTTC. The variable domain in full, with the rest retrieved from reference TRBV19 and TRBJ2-1, is DGGITQSPKYLFRKEGQNVTLSCEQNLNHDAMYWYRQDPGQGLRLIYYSQIVNDFQKGDIAEGYSVSREKKESFPLTVTSAQKNPTAFYLCASMKGLAGGFHDEQFFGPGTRLTVL.